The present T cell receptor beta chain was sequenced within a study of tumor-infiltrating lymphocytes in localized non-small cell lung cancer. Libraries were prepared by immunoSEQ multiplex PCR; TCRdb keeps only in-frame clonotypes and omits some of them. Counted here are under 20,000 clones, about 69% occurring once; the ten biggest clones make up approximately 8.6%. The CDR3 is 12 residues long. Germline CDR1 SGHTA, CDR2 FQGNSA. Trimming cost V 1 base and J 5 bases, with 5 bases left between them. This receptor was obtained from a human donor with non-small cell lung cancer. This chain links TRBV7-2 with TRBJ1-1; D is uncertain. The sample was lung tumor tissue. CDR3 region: CASSLDGTEAFF. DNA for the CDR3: TGTGCCAGCAGCTTAGATGGGACTGAAGCTTTCTTT.